These T cell receptor beta chains were read from a single sample in a study of T-cell reconstitution after alpha-beta-depleted transplantation in children. One entry per CDR3 protein results from TCRdb running MiXCR on the PCR reads. The data contain about 610,000 distinct CDR3 sequences, roughly a tenth of them seen just once; the ten biggest clones take up roughly 3.9%. The starting material was PBMCs from the stem cell graft donor, obtained from the stem cell graft. Source of these receptors: a human donor who donated a stem cell graft to a child with acute myeloid leukemia. CDR3s include the opening cysteine and the closing phenylalanine or tryptophan. The order of the fields is V gene, D gene, J gene, clone size, CDR3 protein, CDR3 DNA. The D gene is left open where the match is weak. Clone size is shown for a subset of rows, as once, few, many or a class of expanded clone.

>TRBV13|TRBD2|TRBJ2-3|few
CASSVAGLAVSTDTQYF
TGTGCCAGCAGCGTAGCGGGACTAGCGGTTAGCACAGATACGCAGTATTTT
>TRBV20-1|TRBD2|TRBJ2-1|.
CSAGTGGRRGGGNEQFF
TGCAGTGCGGGCACGGGGGGGCGCCGCGGGGGAGGGAATGAGCAGTTCTTC
>TRBV20-1|.|TRBJ2-7|.
CSAGSSSRWYEQYF
TGCAGTGCCGGGTCTAGCTCCAGATGGTACGAGCAGTACTTC
>TRBV29-1|.|TRBJ2-5|few
CSAQGLPEETQYF
TGCAGCGCTCAAGGACTCCCAGAAGAGACCCAGTACTTC
>TRBV10-3|.|TRBJ2-6|.
CAISESVTTGANVLTF
TGTGCCATCAGTGAGTCGGTGACTACTGGGGCCAACGTCCTGACTTTC
>TRBV7-3|.|TRBJ2-1|many
CASSLGTNEQFF
TGTGCCAGCAGCTTAGGAACTAATGAGCAGTTCTTC
>TRBV5-5|TRBD1|TRBJ1-2|.
CASSLGGTGLYGYTF
TGTGCCAGCAGCTTGGGGGGGACAGGCCTCTATGGCTACACCTTC
>TRBV25-1|TRBD2|TRBJ2-1|many
CASEAHKGRTRTSGHNEQFF
TGTGCCAGCGAAGCCCATAAGGGGCGAACCCGGACTAGCGGACACAATGAGCAGTTCTTC
>TRBV20-1|.|TRBJ2-1|many
CSARDPGRKGVEQFF
TGCAGTGCTAGAGATCCGGGACGTAAGGGGGTTGAGCAGTTCTTC
>TRBV20-1|.|TRBJ2-1|few
CSARALAFEQFF
TGCAGTGCTAGGGCCCTAGCGTTTGAGCAGTTCTTC
>TRBV2|TRBD2|TRBJ2-1|few
CASTVAGGRNEQFF
TGTGCCAGCACCGTAGCGGGAGGGCGCAATGAGCAGTTCTTC
>TRBV12-3/TRBV12-4|TRBD2|TRBJ2-3|.
CASSRTSGNPDTQYF
TGTGCCAGCAGCAGGACTAGCGGGAACCCAGATACGCAGTATTTT
>TRBV7-2|.|TRBJ2-1|few
CASSFDYASYNEQFF
TGTGCCAGCAGCTTCGACTACGCGTCCTACAATGAGCAGTTCTTC
>TRBV29-1|.|TRBJ1-4|many
CSALTNEKLFF
TGCAGCGCCCTCACTAATGAAAAACTGTTTTTT
>TRBV5-1|TRBD1|TRBJ2-5|many
CASSTTGRTQETQYF
TGCGCCAGCAGCACGACAGGGAGAACACAAGAGACCCAGTACTTC
>TRBV3-1|TRBD2|TRBJ2-4|few
CASSFGGTSGAKNIQYF
TGTGCCAGCAGCTTCGGAGGGACTAGCGGGGCCAAAAACATTCAGTACTTC
>TRBV12-3/TRBV12-4|.|TRBJ1-5|many
CASSLGRSNQPQHF
TGTGCCAGCAGTCTCGGACGGAGCAATCAGCCCCAGCATTTT
>TRBV20-1|TRBD2|TRBJ2-1|few
CSAKPGLAGINEQFF
TGCAGTGCAAAGCCAGGACTAGCGGGAATCAATGAGCAGTTCTTC
>TRBV4-1|.|TRBJ2-4|many
CASSQEEIAKNIQYF
TGCGCCAGCAGCCAAGAAGAAATAGCCAAAAACATTCAGTACTTC
>TRBV28|TRBD2|TRBJ2-7|many
CASLREGVYEQYF
TGTGCCAGCTTACGGGAGGGCGTCTACGAGCAGTACTTC
>TRBV24-1|.|TRBJ2-3|.
CATSDPFVAENTDTQYF
TGTGCCACCAGTGATCCGTTCGTAGCGGAGAACACAGATACGCAGTATTTT
>TRBV3-1|.|TRBJ2-2|.
CASSHGSGAGELFF
TGTGCCAGCAGCCATGGATCGGGGGCCGGGGAGCTGTTTTTT
>TRBV12-5|TRBD1|TRBJ2-7|.
CASGPMGTGTSYEQYF
TGTGCTAGTGGTCCCATGGGGACAGGGACGTCCTACGAGCAGTACTTC
>TRBV20-1|TRBD2|TRBJ2-1|many
CSARTSGRALQFF
TGCAGTGCCCGGACTAGCGGGAGGGCCCTGCAGTTCTTC
>TRBV5-1|TRBD2|TRBJ2-1|few
CASSSGLAAYTYNEQFF
TGCGCCAGCAGCTCCGGACTAGCGGCGTACACCTACAATGAGCAGTTCTTC
>TRBV6-1|TRBD1|TRBJ2-4|.
CASSGTGGQHIQYF
TGTGCCAGCAGCGGGACAGGGGGGCAACACATTCAGTACTTC
>TRBV6-2/TRBV6-3|TRBD2|TRBJ2-7|few
CASSNSLWGLAGARSYEQYF
TGTGCCAGCAGTAACTCTCTCTGGGGACTAGCGGGAGCAAGGTCCTACGAGCAGTACTTC
>TRBV20-1|.|TRBJ2-2|many
CSARGASQNTGELFF
TGCAGTGCTAGGGGGGCTAGCCAGAACACCGGGGAGCTGTTTTTT
>TRBV29-1|TRBD1|TRBJ2-3|.
CSVVWQGGTDTQYF
TGCAGCGTTGTGTGGCAGGGGGGCACAGATACGCAGTATTTT
>TRBV5-1|.|TRBJ2-7|.
CASSFGSPNEQYF
TGCGCCAGCAGCTTTGGGTCTCCCAACGAGCAGTACTTC
>TRBV12-3/TRBV12-4|TRBD2|TRBJ2-6|few
CASGLRGEGGANVLTF
TGTGCCAGCGGACTTCGGGGGGAGGGTGGGGCCAACGTCCTGACTTTC
>TRBV12-3/TRBV12-4|TRBD1|TRBJ1-2|.
CASSPGGGYTF
TGTGCCAGCAGTCCAGGGGGCGGCTACACCTTC
>TRBV19|TRBD1|TRBJ1-4|few
CASTPTGTEGEKLFF
TGTGCCAGTACCCCCACCGGGACAGAAGGTGAAAAACTGTTTTTT
>TRBV6-1|TRBD2|TRBJ2-5|few
CASRLAGGAETQYF
TGTGCCAGCAGGCTAGCGGGAGGGGCAGAGACCCAGTACTTC
>TRBV7-2|.|TRBJ1-2|.
CASSLGGAGTRYGYTF
TGTGCCAGCAGCTTAGGGGGGGCAGGAACTCGGTATGGCTACACCTTC
>TRBV28|.|TRBJ2-1|few
CASSFTGPLDNEQFF
TGTGCCAGCAGTTTCACTGGACCACTAGACAATGAGCAGTTCTTC
>TRBV20-1|.|TRBJ2-5|.
CSARTPGAGETQYF
TGCAGTGCTAGAACCCCGGGGGCCGGAGAGACCCAGTACTTC
>TRBV7-9|TRBD1|TRBJ2-1|few
CASSNRQGADPSHEQFF
TGTGCCAGCAGCAACCGACAGGGGGCTGATCCTTCCCATGAGCAGTTCTTC
>TRBV19|.|TRBJ2-1|.
CASSPARGLKDYNEQFF
TGTGCCAGTAGTCCCGCCCGGGGCCTCAAGGACTACAATGAGCAGTTCTTC
>TRBV6-1|.|TRBJ2-7|many
CASSRGMYAYEQYF
TGTGCCAGCTCCCGGGGCATGTACGCCTACGAGCAGTACTTC
>TRBV11-1|TRBD2|TRBJ2-7|few
CASSFSLGLAGVHSYEQYF
TGTGCCAGCAGCTTCTCCCTGGGACTAGCGGGAGTCCACTCCTACGAGCAGTACTTC
>TRBV7-2|TRBD2|TRBJ2-3|.
CASSLHGTITDTQYF
TGTGCCAGCAGCTTACACGGGACTATCACAGATACGCAGTATTTT
>TRBV4-2|.|TRBJ1-1|many
CASSHGQTNTEAFF
TGTGCCAGCAGCCACGGGCAGACGAACACTGAAGCTTTCTTT
>TRBV6-2/TRBV6-3|TRBD2|TRBJ2-1|.
CASLRGGLAENEQFF
TGTGCCAGCCTTAGGGGCGGACTAGCGGAAAATGAGCAGTTCTTC
>TRBV6-2/TRBV6-3|TRBD2|TRBJ2-7|few
CASTGTSGRVPYSYEQYF
TGTGCCAGCACGGGGACTAGCGGGAGGGTCCCTTACTCCTACGAGCAGTACTTC
>TRBV18|TRBD1|TRBJ2-7|.
CASSVDRGQAYEQYF
TGTGCCAGCTCAGTCGACAGGGGTCAGGCCTACGAGCAGTACTTC